This T cell receptor (beta chain) was sequenced in a study of OX40 agonist ivuxolimab in advanced cancers. A note on the overall study: Ivuxolimab was a fully human IgG2 agonistic monoclonal antibody targeting the costimulatory receptor OX40 (CD134). Intravenous ivuxolimab was administered to patients every 2 weeks at six dose levels: 0.01, 0.1, 0.3, 1.5, 3 and 10 mg/kg. Of the approximately 50 dose-escalation patients, hepatocellular carcinoma was present in approximately 20, melanoma in around 15, renal cell carcinoma in 9 and head and neck cancer in 9. In the dose-escalation cohort, 75% to 90% of patients were male, and the mean age was 60 years with a range of 23 to 79. Prior anti-PD-1, anti-PD-L1 or anti-CTLA-4 therapy was permitted, and checkpoint inhibitors had been received by around 40% of dose-escalation patients. Partial responses were achieved by three dose-escalation patients, of whom one had hepatocellular carcinoma and two had cutaneous melanoma. Peripheral TCRbeta sequencing was intended to test whether TCR sequence diversity was altered and clonal T-cell expansion was caused by ivuxolimab. The paper covers the monotherapy dose-escalation part of the phase I ivuxolimab trial, which included N ≈ 50 patients.

Genomic DNA was extracted from sorted cells for sequencing of the TCRbeta CDR3 region. The immunoSEQ Assay was used to sequence the TCRbeta CDR3 regions. The clones in this table, taken by TCRdb from immuneACCESS, are in-frame only. Not every clone is retained; where verified, under half of the shortfall comes from an unresolved V gene, and the cause of the rest is unknown. The sample has about 36,000 clones on record, 60% to 80% of them singletons. Approximately 18% of the sample is in the top ten clones. Concerning this clone itself: Which antigen it targets is not known. No base-level quality is on record; no much larger clone is a single base apart.

Study-level results and caveats: At doses from 0.1 to 3.0 mg/kg, clonal expansion was seen in both CD4+ and CD8+ blood T cells between baseline and week 6. Low levels of normalized T-cell clonal expansion were also seen in some patients who did not respond. Which antigens the clonally expanded peripheral T cells were specific for was not determined. After ivuxolimab, CD8+ T cells had more expanded clones than CD4+ T cells on average. In the 0.1-3.0 mg/kg groups, partial responders had among the lowest normalized peripheral clonal expansion, particularly in CD8+ T cells.

Trimming takes 4 bases off V and 8 bases off J; junction bases not matched to a gene: 12. Based on the germline V gene (reference sequence), the CDR1 and CDR2 sequences are MNHEY and SMNVEV. From the cysteine up to the phenylalanine, the CDR3 has a length of 16 residues. Only the CDR3 portion is preserved as DNA: 48 bases, with reading frame beginning at the first base. Patients with autoimmune disease history or receiving systemic immunosuppression were excluded from the trial. In every dose cohort, peripheral blood was drawn for TCR sequencing at baseline, cycle 4 day 1, and cycle 7 day 1. The samples were taken from a phase I, first-in-human, multicenter, open-label dose-escalation trial of ivuxolimab. Adults with locally advanced or metastatic head and neck squamous cell, hepatocellular, melanoma or renal cell carcinoma were enrolled in the trial. CD4+ and CD8+ T cells were sorted separately from peripheral blood before TCR sequencing.

Sequenced here: CD4+ or CD8+ T cells sorted from blood, sampled in a trial of the OX40 agonist ivuxolimab. The chain is assembled from TRBV27 and TRBJ2-1, and 9 junction bases match TRBD1. The receptor comes from an adult with an advanced solid tumor such as melanoma, head and neck, liver or kidney cancer. The sequence in DNA is TGTGCCAGCAGTTCCCTTACCGGGACAGGGTGGCATGAGCAGTTCTTC. Its protein product is CASSSLTGTGWHEQFF.